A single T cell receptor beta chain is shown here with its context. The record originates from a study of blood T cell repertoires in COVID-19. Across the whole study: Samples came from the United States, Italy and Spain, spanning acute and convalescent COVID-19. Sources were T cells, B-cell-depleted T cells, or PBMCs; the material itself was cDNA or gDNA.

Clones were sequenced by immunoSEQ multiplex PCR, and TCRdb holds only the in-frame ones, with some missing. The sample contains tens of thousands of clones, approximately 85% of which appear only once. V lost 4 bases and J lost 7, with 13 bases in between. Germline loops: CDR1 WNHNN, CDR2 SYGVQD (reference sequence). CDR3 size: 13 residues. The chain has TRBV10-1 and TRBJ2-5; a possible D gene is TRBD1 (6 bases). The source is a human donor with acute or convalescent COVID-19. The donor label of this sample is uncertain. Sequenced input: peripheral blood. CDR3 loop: CASSGTAPGTQYF. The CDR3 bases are TGCGCCAGCAGTGGGACAGCTCCGGGGACCCAGTACTTC.